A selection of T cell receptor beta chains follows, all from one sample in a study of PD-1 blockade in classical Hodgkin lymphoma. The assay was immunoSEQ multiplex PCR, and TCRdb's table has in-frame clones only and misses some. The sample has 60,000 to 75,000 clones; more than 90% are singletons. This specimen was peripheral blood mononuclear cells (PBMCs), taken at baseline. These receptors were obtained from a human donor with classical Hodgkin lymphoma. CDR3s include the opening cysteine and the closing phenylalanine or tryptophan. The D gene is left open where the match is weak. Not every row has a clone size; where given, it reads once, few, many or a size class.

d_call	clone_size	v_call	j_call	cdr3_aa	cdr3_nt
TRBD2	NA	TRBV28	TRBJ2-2	CASRESLAGGVGELFF	TGTGCCAGCAGAGAGAGCCTAGCGGGAGGGGTCGGGGAGCTGTTTTTT
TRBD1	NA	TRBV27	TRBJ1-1	CASSLSWDRYTEAFF	TGTGCCAGCAGTTTATCGTGGGACAGGTACACTGAAGCTTTCTTT
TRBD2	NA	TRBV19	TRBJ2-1	CASAPPGLVVEQFF	TGTGCCAGCGCCCCCCCGGGACTAGTTGTTGAGCAGTTCTTC
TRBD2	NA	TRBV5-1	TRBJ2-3	CASSLGRTSGGGTDTQYF	TGCGCCAGCAGCTTGGGGCGGACTAGCGGGGGAGGGACAGATACGCAGTATTTT
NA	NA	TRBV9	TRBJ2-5	CASSVGPGVRETQYF	TGTGCCAGCAGCGTGGGCCCAGGGGTGAGAGAGACCCAGTACTTC
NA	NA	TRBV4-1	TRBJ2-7	CASSQGLTGSYEQYF	TGCGCCAGCAGCCAAGGCTTGACGGGGTCCTACGAGCAGTACTTC
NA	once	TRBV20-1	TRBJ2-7	CSASDHEQYF	TGCAGTGCTAGTGATCACGAGCAGTACTTC
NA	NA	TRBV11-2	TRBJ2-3	CASSYRYRGFTDTQYF	TGTGCCAGCAGCTATCGCTATCGGGGTTTCACAGATACGCAGTATTTT
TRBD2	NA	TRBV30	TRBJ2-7	CAWINVAGGTYEQYF	TGTGCCTGGATAAACGTAGCGGGAGGAACCTACGAGCAGTACTTC
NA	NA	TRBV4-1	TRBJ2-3	CASSQENGNGTDTQYF	TGCGCCAGCAGCCAAGAAAATGGGAATGGCACAGATACGCAGTATTTT
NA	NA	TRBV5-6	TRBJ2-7	CASSLGRATYEQYF	TGTGCCAGCAGCTTGGGCAGGGCAACCTACGAGCAGTACTTC